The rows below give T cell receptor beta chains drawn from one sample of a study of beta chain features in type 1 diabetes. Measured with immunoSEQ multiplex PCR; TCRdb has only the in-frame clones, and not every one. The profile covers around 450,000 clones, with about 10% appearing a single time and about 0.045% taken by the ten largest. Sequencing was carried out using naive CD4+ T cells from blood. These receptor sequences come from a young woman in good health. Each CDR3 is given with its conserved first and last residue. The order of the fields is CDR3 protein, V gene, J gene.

cdr3_aa: CASSLVAGRGLNEQFF; v_call: TRBV7-9; j_call: TRBJ2-1
cdr3_aa: CASSALATGSDEQFF; v_call: TRBV9; j_call: TRBJ2-1
cdr3_aa: CASSQTGTTYGYTF; v_call: TRBV4-3; j_call: TRBJ1-2
cdr3_aa: CASSPQATGPAFF; v_call: TRBV6-5; j_call: TRBJ1-1
cdr3_aa: CASRTGEYNEQFF; v_call: TRBV5-1; j_call: TRBJ2-1
cdr3_aa: CASSRGRTASTDTQYF; v_call: TRBV7-6; j_call: TRBJ2-3
cdr3_aa: CASSEARDIQYF; v_call: TRBV2; j_call: TRBJ2-4
cdr3_aa: CSVVAVNRGGSYTF; v_call: TRBV29-1; j_call: TRBJ1-2
cdr3_aa: CASSAAKTGGRQYF; v_call: TRBV7-8; j_call: TRBJ2-7
cdr3_aa: CASSSLTGTGEGEQFF; v_call: TRBV5-1; j_call: TRBJ2-1
cdr3_aa: CASSTAGRGGQYF; v_call: TRBV6-5; j_call: TRBJ2-7
cdr3_aa: CASGLGPEQFF; v_call: TRBV12-5; j_call: TRBJ2-1
cdr3_aa: CASSYSGTSYEQYF; v_call: TRBV6-5; j_call: TRBJ2-7
cdr3_aa: CASSPQTYTYNEQFF; v_call: TRBV13; j_call: TRBJ2-1
cdr3_aa: CASREGTGELFF; v_call: TRBV19; j_call: TRBJ2-2
cdr3_aa: CASSVGVNSYNEQFF; v_call: TRBV9; j_call: TRBJ2-1
cdr3_aa: CASSPGSNEQFF; v_call: TRBV14; j_call: TRBJ2-1
cdr3_aa: CSVEAPGLADEQYF; v_call: TRBV29-1; j_call: TRBJ2-7
cdr3_aa: CASSGKSIDFF; v_call: TRBV7-9; j_call: TRBJ1-1
cdr3_aa: CASASTDTQYF; v_call: TRBV2; j_call: TRBJ2-3
cdr3_aa: CASRYRALVTTDTQYF; v_call: TRBV2; j_call: TRBJ2-3
cdr3_aa: CAWRQGSGNTIYF; v_call: TRBV30; j_call: TRBJ1-3
cdr3_aa: CASSVAGTDNYGYTF; v_call: TRBV9; j_call: TRBJ1-2
cdr3_aa: CASSPIEGGSYNEQFF; v_call: TRBV18; j_call: TRBJ2-1
cdr3_aa: CASSMNGGAGYEQYF; v_call: TRBV7-2; j_call: TRBJ2-7
cdr3_aa: CASSPPLLAGFGELFF; v_call: TRBV13; j_call: TRBJ2-2
cdr3_aa: CASSWDQVTPDTQYF; v_call: TRBV5-4; j_call: TRBJ2-3
cdr3_aa: CAWVKRGPGYEQYF; v_call: TRBV30; j_call: TRBJ2-7
cdr3_aa: CASSYPSGNTIYF; v_call: TRBV28; j_call: TRBJ1-3
cdr3_aa: CASSSGNHPNYGYTF; v_call: TRBV5-1; j_call: TRBJ1-2
cdr3_aa: CASSQVPLTGTQYF; v_call: TRBV4-3; j_call: TRBJ2-5
cdr3_aa: CASSHGTLGETQYF; v_call: TRBV4-3; j_call: TRBJ2-5
cdr3_aa: CATSRALAAYEQYF; v_call: TRBV15; j_call: TRBJ2-7
cdr3_aa: CASSRTLAGGETQYF; v_call: TRBV19; j_call: TRBJ2-5
cdr3_aa: CASSLESGRRETQYF; v_call: TRBV5-1; j_call: TRBJ2-5
cdr3_aa: CASSAVYQETQYF; v_call: TRBV6-5; j_call: TRBJ2-5
cdr3_aa: CASSSRTGWAEAFF; v_call: TRBV7-2; j_call: TRBJ1-1
cdr3_aa: CASSPFEVTGELFF; v_call: TRBV18; j_call: TRBJ2-2
cdr3_aa: CASSSRQLYNSPLHF; v_call: TRBV7-9; j_call: TRBJ1-6
cdr3_aa: CASSYTYRGDEQYF; v_call: TRBV6-5; j_call: TRBJ2-7
cdr3_aa: CASSLNRGDQETQYF; v_call: TRBV7-2; j_call: TRBJ2-5
cdr3_aa: CSSLGLAQTKETQYF; v_call: TRBV29-1; j_call: TRBJ2-5
cdr3_aa: CAWSALGTGTYNEQFF; v_call: TRBV30; j_call: TRBJ2-1
cdr3_aa: CASSFNPDYETQYF; v_call: TRBV6-6; j_call: TRBJ2-5
cdr3_aa: CASSSGLYGYTF; v_call: TRBV28; j_call: TRBJ1-2
cdr3_aa: CASSRDRGETQYF; v_call: TRBV5-8; j_call: TRBJ2-5
cdr3_aa: CASSSPDLYQETQYF; v_call: TRBV7-3; j_call: TRBJ2-5